Listed below are T cell receptor beta chains from one sample, sequenced in a study of cytomegalovirus exposure and HLA in healthy donors. Measured with immunoSEQ multiplex PCR; TCRdb has only the in-frame clones, and not every one. The record lists 45,000 to 60,000 clones, of which the ten most abundant hold about 2%. The material sequenced was PBMCs. These TCRs come from a female donor in good health and CMV-seronegative. The CDR3 runs from the conserved cysteine through the conserved F or W. Fields, in order: J gene, D gene, V gene, CDR3 length, CDR3 protein, CDR3 DNA. D genes are given only for firm matches.

TRBJ1-4 | . | TRBV7-9 | 15 | CASSFGRGENEKLFF | TGTGCCAGCAGCTTCGGCCGGGGAGAGAATGAAAAACTGTTTTTT
TRBJ2-5 | TRBD2 | TRBV5-6 | 16 | CASRYGLAGGAETQYF | TGTGCCAGCAGGTATGGACTAGCGGGAGGAGCAGAGACCCAGTACTTC
TRBJ2-2 | . | TRBV29-1 | 12 | CSVGEVPGELFF | TGCAGCGTTGGGGAGGTTCCCGGGGAGCTGTTTTTT
TRBJ1-1 | . | TRBV5-1 | 14 | CASSLGDMYSEAFF | TGCGCCAGCAGCTTGGGAGACATGTATAGTGAAGCTTTCTTT
TRBJ2-3 | . | TRBV2 | 16 | CASSAQDREGTDTQYF | TGTGCCAGCAGTGCCCAGGACAGGGAGGGGACAGATACGCAGTATTTT
TRBJ2-3 | . | TRBV29-1 | 14 | CSVVGIGVTDTQYF | TGCAGCGTTGTCGGGATCGGGGTTACAGATACGCAGTATTTT
TRBJ1-5 | TRBD1 | TRBV2 | 15 | CASSDDQGANQPQHF | TGTGCCAGCAGTGACGACCAGGGGGCTAATCAGCCCCAGCATTTT
TRBJ1-5 | . | TRBV7-8 | 15 | CASSVRDSHDQPQHF | TGTGCCAGCAGCGTCCGGGACTCCCATGATCAGCCCCAGCATTTT
TRBJ2-3 | TRBD2 | TRBV30 | 15 | CAGGRPAGVTDTQYF | TGTGCCGGGGGGAGACCCGCGGGAGTAACAGATACGCAGTATTTT
TRBJ1-2 | . | TRBV27 | 15 | CASSLRPTGFYGYTF | TGTGCCAGCAGTTTACGCCCAACAGGGTTCTATGGCTACACCTTC
TRBJ1-4 | . | TRBV7-9 | 12 | CASSLMPAGLFF | TGTGCCAGCAGCTTAATGCCAGCGGGTCTGTTTTTT
TRBJ1-1 | . | TRBV9 | 15 | CASSVGLQGGTEAFF | TGTGCCAGCAGCGTAGGCCTACAGGGTGGCACTGAAGCTTTCTTT
TRBJ1-3 | . | TRBV11-2 | 15 | CASSLAGAAGNTIYF | TGTGCCAGCAGCTTAGCAGGGGCAGCTGGAAACACCATATATTTT
TRBJ2-7 | . | TRBV4-1 | 22 | CASSHGQFQIGGGPSSSYEQYF | TGCGCCAGCAGCCATGGACAGTTCCAAATCGGGGGAGGGCCAAGCAGCTCCTACGAGCAGTACTTC
TRBJ1-5 | . | TRBV6-6 | 14 | CASVGGFSNQPQHF | TGTGCCAGCGTAGGAGGGTTTAGCAATCAGCCCCAGCATTTT
TRBJ1-1 | . | TRBV19 | 14 | CASSIEPTRGEAFF | TGTGCCAGTAGTATAGAGCCGACCCGGGGTGAAGCTTTCTTT
TRBJ1-6 | . | TRBV6-5 | 14 | CASGAGGNNSPLHF | TGTGCCAGCGGAGCCGGGGGAAATAATTCACCCCTCCACTTT
TRBJ1-4 | . | TRBV7-7 | 15 | CASSLTTGPHEKLFF | TGTGCTAGCAGCTTGACGACAGGCCCCCATGAAAAACTGTTTTTT
TRBJ1-3 | . | TRBV4-3 | 15 | CASSQGLSSGNTIYF | TGCGCCAGCAGCCAAGGACTGAGCTCTGGAAACACCATATATTTT
TRBJ2-7 | . | TRBV6-5 | 13 | CASSYGPSYEQYF | TGTGCCAGCAGTTACGGGCCCTCCTACGAGCAGTACTTC
TRBJ1-1 | TRBD1 | TRBV4-3 | 14 | CASSLGQGVTEAFF | TGCGCCAGCAGCCTGGGACAGGGAGTCACTGAAGCTTTCTTT
TRBJ1-2 | . | TRBV5-1 | 12 | CASSYPGDGYTF | TGCGCCAGCAGCTACCCAGGGGACGGCTACACCTTC
TRBJ1-2 | . | TRBV4-3 | 14 | CASSQGQADYGYTF | TGCGCCAGCAGCCAAGGACAGGCGGACTATGGCTACACCTTC